The 9 T cell receptor beta chains below come from one sample, sequenced in a study of T-cell reconstitution after alpha-beta-depleted transplantation in children. Library preparation (for TCRbeta) was performed with unique molecular identifiers. One entry per CDR3 protein results from TCRdb running MiXCR on the PCR reads. The repertoire has over 90,000 distinct CDR3 sequences, 7% to 8% of them found once; the top ten carry about a sixth. The source was PBMCs, collected before TCRalphabeta/CD19-depleted stem cell transplant. These TCRs come from a boy under 10 years old with acute lymphoblastic leukemia, due to receive a stem cell transplant.

In this sample, this clonotype turned up once. The chain employs TRBV5-6 and TRBJ1-2; 7 positions match TRBD1. V lost 0 bases to trimming and J lost 0 bases; unmatched junction nucleotides: 5. The CDR3 is 16 amino acids. Germline CDR1 SGHDT, CDR2 YYEEEE. CDR3 region: CASSLVGQTSNYGYTF. The CDR3 coding sequence is TGTGCCAGCAGCTTGGTGGGACAGACCTCTAACTATGGCTACACCTTC.

This clonotype has a count of ten or more. The V call is TRBV5-1, the J call TRBJ2-2; 10 bases map to TRBD1. Germline V gene data show CDR1 as SGHRS and CDR2 as YFSETQ. J gave up 6 bases and V 1 base, and 3 bases lay outside the gene matches. The CDR3 is 15 residues long. This CDR3 reads CASSLRGQGSGELFF. The CDR3 DNA reads TGCGCCAGCAGCTTGAGGGGACAGGGGTCCGGGGAGCTGTTTTTT.

This clonotype was seen ten or more times. The rearrangement links TRBV7-8 to TRBJ1-3; D perhaps matches TRBD1 (6 bases). This CDR3 comprises 14 residues. The germline gives CDR1 SGHVS, CDR2 FQNEAQ. Trimming pared 1 base from V and 4 bases from J, leaving 8 bases between. The CDR3 is CASSLVTGGNTIYF. The CDR3 DNA is TGTGCCAGCAGCTTAGTAACAGGGGGAAACACCATATATTTT. Full variable domain (outside the CDR3, taken from reference TRBV7-8 and TRBJ1-3): GAGVSQSPRYKVAKRGQDVALRCDPISGHVSLFWYQQALGQGPEFLTYFQNEAQLDKSGLPSDRFFAERPEGSVSTLKIQRTQQEDSAVYLCASSLVTGGNTIYFGEGSWLTVV.

This clonotype was observed at least ten times. At one of its ends the junction is not consistent with the germline gene, which may arise from a read error. V is TRBV5-1 and J is TRBJ2-7; D not certain. This CDR3 region has 11 residues. CDR1 SGHRS and CDR2 YFSETQ come from the germline V gene. DNA of the CDR3: TGTGCCAGCAGCTCGGGCTACGAGCAGTACTTC. Its translation: CASSSGYEQYF.

Ten or more counts support this clonotype. This chain connects TRBV3-1 to TRBJ2-6; no reliable D call. CDR1 and CDR2 (germline): LGHDT, YNNKEL (reference sequence). The ends were cut back, 3 bases at V and 2 bases at J, with 8 bases in the middle. The CDR3 is made up of 15 amino acids. The CDR3 region is CASSQVETGANVLTF. CDR3 bases: TGTGCCAGCAGCCAGGTCGAAACTGGGGCCAACGTCCTGACTTTC. Filled out from reference TRBV3-1 and TRBJ2-6, the complete variable domain reads DTAVSQTPKYLVTQMGNDKSIKCEQNLGHDTMYWYKQDSKKFLKIMFSYNNKELIINETVPNRFSPKSPDKAHLNLHINSLELGDSAVYFCASSQVETGANVLTFGAGSRLTVL.

This clonotype was picked up many times. The chain links TRBV7-2 to TRBJ1-2; 12 bases agree with TRBD1. The germline gives CDR1 SGHTA, CDR2 FQGNSA. V was pared by 1 base and J by 8 bases, with 5 bases of the junction left unmatched. The CDR3 length is 15 residues. The CDR3 DNA reads TGTGCCAGCAGCTTAGAGGGACAGGGGGCTCGAGGCTACACCTTC. Its translation is CASSLEGQGARGYTF.

This clonotype was seen repeatedly, ten times or more. The chain uses TRBV11-3 and TRBJ2-1, with 15 nucleotides matching TRBD2. This CDR3 region has 18 residues. After removal of 1 base from V and 6 bases from J, the junction contained 7 bases not matched to a gene. Germline lookup yields CDR1 SGHNT and CDR2 YENEEA. CDR3 in amino acids: CASSLGLGLAGGPNEQFF. The CDR3 DNA is TGTGCCAGCAGCTTAGGGTTAGGACTAGCGGGGGGGCCCAATGAGCAGTTCTTC.

This clonotype was counted many times. The chain couples TRBV3-1 to TRBJ1-5, with D uncertain. Trimming pared 8 bases from V and 2 bases from J, leaving 10 bases between. Germline values: CDR1 LGHDT, CDR2 YNNKEL (reference sequence). The CDR3 covers 13 residues. The DNA of the CDR3 is TGTGCCAGCGGGAAGGACGGCAATCAGCCCCAGCATTTT. Its translation is CASGKDGNQPQHF.

This clonotype was seen many times. The V gene is TRBV5-1, the J gene TRBJ2-2; D possibly uses TRBD1 or TRBD2 (5 bases each). CDR3 length: 15 residues. Germline CDR1 and CDR2: SGHRS and YFSETQ. With 4 bases removed from V and 5 bases from J, the gap between germline ends came to 15 bases. CDR3 sequence reads: CASSRDPRWTGELFF. The CDR3 DNA reads TGCGCCAGCAGCCGGGACCCTAGATGGACCGGGGAGCTGTTTTTT.